Listed below are T cell receptor beta chains from one sample, sequenced in a study of blood T cell repertoires in COVID-19. Method: immunoSEQ multiplex PCR; TCRdb's copy keeps in-frame clones and lacks some. Found here are some 200,000 clones, roughly 90% of them singletons; the top ten hold approximately 10%. Sequencing input: PBMCs or T cells enriched from blood (not recorded which). Receptors were obtained from a man aged 18 to 35 with acute COVID-19. CDR3s leave out the opening cysteine and the closing phenylalanine or tryptophan.

TRBJ1-5 TRBV19 ASSPRTGSDRPQH
TRBJ2-4 TRBV2 ASGGSAKNIQY
TRBJ2-1 TRBV9 ASSVGLANEQF
TRBJ2-2 TRBV11-2 ASSLVSGTGELF
TRBJ2-5 TRBV11-2 ASSSGLAVETQY
TRBJ2-7 TRBV5-5 ASSLLAGGFYEQY
TRBJ2-1 TRBV28 ASEREGGYNEQF
TRBJ2-3 TRBV5-1 ASSLGEQGSDTQY
TRBJ1-2 TRBV5-6 ASSLGQPGYT
TRBJ2-1 TRBV2 ASSEIGAGVNEQF
TRBJ2-1 TRBV7-3 ASSALGSYNEQF
TRBJ2-7 TRBV30 ACGTYRGYEQY
TRBJ1-4 TRBV28 ASRVAGEKLF
TRBJ1-5 TRBV27 ASSETGNNQPQH
TRBJ1-1 TRBV3-1/TRBV3-2 ASSGTEGDTEAF
TRBJ2-7 TRBV5-4 ASSSPGSNEQY
TRBJ1-6 TRBV28 ASSLATDYNSPLH
TRBJ1-1 TRBV12-5 ASGLVVRVGTTEAF
TRBJ1-3 TRBV6-5 ASSRDRDSGNTIY
TRBJ1-4 TRBV30 AWSRTVASNEKLF
TRBJ2-3 TRBV10-1 ASSARYTDTQY
TRBJ2-1 TRBV4-2 ASSQDFIGSSYNEQF
TRBJ2-7 TRBV28 ASSFEAGGYEQY
TRBJ2-2 TRBV7-9 ASSWGGSLTGELF